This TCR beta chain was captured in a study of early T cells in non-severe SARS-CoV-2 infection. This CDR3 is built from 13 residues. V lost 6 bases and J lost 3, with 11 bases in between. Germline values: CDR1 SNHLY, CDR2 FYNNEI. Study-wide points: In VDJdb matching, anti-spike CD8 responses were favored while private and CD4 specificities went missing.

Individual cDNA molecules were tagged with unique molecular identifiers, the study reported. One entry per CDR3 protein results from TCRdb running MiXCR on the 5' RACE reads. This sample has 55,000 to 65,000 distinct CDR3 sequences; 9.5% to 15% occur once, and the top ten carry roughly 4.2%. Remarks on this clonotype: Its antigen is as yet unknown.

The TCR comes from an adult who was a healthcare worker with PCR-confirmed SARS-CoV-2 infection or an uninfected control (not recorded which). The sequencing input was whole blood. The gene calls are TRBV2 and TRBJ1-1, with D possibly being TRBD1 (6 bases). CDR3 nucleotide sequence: TGTGCCAGCAGACCACAGGGTTACACTGAAGCTTTCTTT. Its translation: CASRPQGYTEAFF.